The text below deals with one T cell receptor (beta chain). No antigen is known for it. The data derive from a study of CD8+ T cells in alopecia areata. Whole-study results and caveats: TCR sharing across patients was less clear than in mice, possibly HLA-related.

TCR sequencing used cDNA made by reverse transcription of extracted RNA. Sequencing was performed with immunoSEQ multiplex PCR; in TCRdb, only in-frame clones are kept and a portion is missing. The sample comprises roughly 73,000 clones, approximately 30% of which are singletons, and about 16% rests with the top ten. This CDR3 has 14 residues. Unmatched junction bases numbered 1, after V lost 0 bases and J lost 2 bases. CDR1 is MNHEY and CDR2 is SVGAGI in the germline V gene. Treatment noted: oral pan-JAK inhibitor, 5-10 mg twice daily. Material: CD8+ T cells sorted from blood, obtained at week 4, from a patient treated with tofacitinib. This rearrangement joins TRBV6-5 to TRBJ2-7; TRBD1 matches at 7 bases. The source is a human donor with alopecia areata. Here the CDR3 reads CASSYSGTAYEQYF. The CDR3 coding sequence is TGTGCCAGCAGTTACTCCGGGACAGCCTACGAGCAGTACTTC.